This section outlines one TCR beta chain sequence together with its context. The data are from a study of T cell repertoires in cytomegalovirus infection. Study-level information: TCR beta signatures that were public indicated CMV infection and matching HLA type.

TCRdb passed the reads through MiXCR, listing each CDR3 protein once. In the table there are roughly 250,000 distinct CDR3 sequences, roughly 12% of which are singletons. V was clipped by 4 bases and J by 4 bases; unmatched bases: 10. Germline CDR1 reads SGDLS; CDR2 reads YYNGEE. The CDR3 length is 15 residues. The sequence was collected from a human donor in good health (CMV status not recorded). Some clones in this sample may be carry-over from other donors' samples. The chain employs TRBV9 and TRBJ2-7; 8 bases match TRBD2. Sequenced material: PBMCs. The CDR3 bases are TGTGCCAGCAGCTCCTCCCTTAGCGGGGCTTACGAGCAGTACTTC. Its protein is CASSSSLSGAYEQYF. The whole variable domain, filled in from reference TRBV9 and TRBJ2-7, reads DSGVTQTPKHLITATGQRVTLRCSPRSGDLSVYWYQQSLDQGLQFLIQYYNGEERAKGNILERFSAQQFPDLHSELNLSSLELGDSALYFCASSSSLSGAYEQYFGPGTRLTVT.